The 20 T cell receptor beta chains presented below share a single source sample, sequenced in a study of blood T cells in healthy people across ages. Next came a second PCR, run for 7 to 11 cycles, which used a sample-barcoded 5' primer along with a J-beta primer mix. TCRdb used MiXCR to reprocess the 5' RACE reads, holding one entry per CDR3 protein. The repertoire includes 1.5 million to 2 million distinct CDR3 sequences, roughly two fifths of them detected once, and under 30% sits in the top ten. Material: blood. The receptor source for this set is a human donor in good health.

The chain is built from TRBV24-1 and TRBJ1-2; TRBD1 matches at 7 bases. The CDR3 loop spans 13 amino acids. Germline CDR1 and CDR2: KGHDR and SFDVKD. Germline trimming cut 4 bases from V and 6 bases from J; bases unmatched to any gene: 4. In DNA form, the CDR3 reads TGTGCCACCAGTGACGGGACAGACCATGGCTACACCTTC. Translation: CATSDGTDHGYTF.

Details on this clonotype: The junction shows a germline mismatch at one end, possibly a read error. In DNA form, the CDR3 reads TGTGCCAGCAGCCTAAACAAGGGTGCAGGGACCTATGACTACACCTTC. Translated, it gives CASSLNKGAGTYDYTF. The chain combines TRBV11-2 with TRBJ1-2; the D gene is possibly TRBD1 (5 bases). The CDR3 loop spans 16 amino acids. The germline CDR1 and CDR2 sequences are SGHAT and FQNNGV.

The chain links TRBV20-1 to TRBJ2-3; 9 bases map to TRBD2. CDR3 length: 14 residues. Trimming removed 6 bases from V and 3 bases from J; junction bases left unmatched: 7. Germline V gene sequence: CDR1 DFQATT, CDR2 SNEGSKA (reference sequence). The DNA for the CDR3 is TGCAGTGCATACATTAGCGGGAGAACAGATACGCAGTATTTT. Encoded protein: CSAYISGRTDTQYF.

As regards this clonotype: A much more abundant neighbour one base away suggests this may be a read error. The gene calls are TRBV4-2 and TRBJ2-1; D is unclear. Per the germline V gene, CDR1 is LGHNA and CDR2 is YNFKEQ. The CDR3 runs 12 residues. CDR3 in amino acids: CASSQDLYEQDF. CDR3 DNA sequence: TGTGCCAGCAGCCAAGACCTCTACGAGCAGGACTTC.

This clonotype was observed once. The junction shows a germline mismatch at one end, possibly a read error. The rearrangement joins TRBV2 to TRBJ1-6; D gene unclear. The CDR3 loop spans 13 amino acids. CDR1 SNHLY and CDR2 FYNNEI come from the germline V gene. CDR3 bases: TGTGCCAACAGTGAAGAAAACGGGCAATCCCTCCACTTT. It codes for CANSEENGQSLHF.

A word on this clonotype: This may stem from a read error, because a much larger clone lies one nucleotide away. This chain links TRBV29-1 with TRBJ2-7; perhaps TRBD1 as D (6 bases). The CDR3 sequence is 13 residues long. Per the germline V gene, CDR1 is SQVTM and CDR2 is ANQGSEA. The V gene lost 7 bases and the J gene lost 2 bases, with 15 bases spanning the gap. DNA of the CDR3: TGCAGCGCCACAGGGCCACTAACCTACGAGCAGTACTTC. Residues: CSATGPLTYEQYF.

For the CDR3, the DNA is TGTGCCAGCAGTATAACAGGGGAGAACACTGAAGCTTTCTTT. Its translation is CASSITGENTEAFF. J is TRBJ1-1 and V is TRBV6-4; the match to TRBD1 covers 7 bases. CDR3 length: 14 residues. Germline lookup yields CDR1 MRHNA and CDR2 SNTAGT. The trim removed 5 bases at V and 1 base at J, leaving 4 bases unmatched.

This clonotype was observed a single time. The V gene is TRBV20-1, the J gene TRBJ2-7, with 10 bases matching TRBD1. This CDR3 is built from 18 residues. After removal of 0 bases from V and 4 bases from J, the junction contained 15 bases not matched to a gene. Germline lookup yields CDR1 DFQATT and CDR2 SNEGSKA (reference sequence). The CDR3 DNA follows: TGCAGTGCTAGAGACCGGGGGACAGGGGCCCTCAGAACTTACGAGCAGTACTTC. It is translated as CSARDRGTGALRTYEQYF.

This sequence joins TRBV20-1 and TRBJ2-7; TRBD1 is a possible D gene (6 bases). Germline CDR1 is DFQATT and CDR2 is SNEGSKA (reference sequence). This CDR3 has 15 residues. The V end was cut by 6 bases, the J end by 1 base, with 19 bases between. The CDR3 here is CSAGPDRRRSYEQYF. Here the CDR3 DNA reads TGCAGTGCCGGTCCAGACAGGAGGAGATCCTACGAGCAGTACTTC.

The chain uses TRBV7-2 and TRBJ1-2, with 7 nucleotides matching TRBD1. V gave up 7 bases and J gave up 5 bases; unmatched junction bases: 13. CDR1 is SGHTA and CDR2 is FQGNSA in the germline V gene. The CDR3 contains 15 residues. CDR3: CASTAHLQGLYGYTF. The CDR3 DNA sequence: TGTGCCAGCACCGCCCACCTACAGGGGCTATATGGCTACACCTTC.

This clonotype has more than one count but fewer than ten. The chain couples TRBV7-2 to TRBJ1-1, with D uncertain. Germline V gives CDR1 SGHTA, CDR2 FQGNSA. Trimming removed 0 bases at V and 7 bases at J, with 9 bases between. CDR3 length equals 13 residues. Here the CDR3 reads CASSLAFGVEAFF. Written as DNA, the CDR3 is TGTGCCAGCAGCTTAGCGTTTGGGGTTGAAGCTTTCTTT.

The rearrangement joins TRBV3-1 to TRBJ1-2; 9 nucleotides line up with TRBD1. V was clipped by 2 bases and J by 7 bases; unmatched bases: 8. Looked up from germline, CDR1 is LGHDT and CDR2 is YNNKEL (reference sequence). This CDR3 has 15 residues. Here the CDR3 DNA reads TGTGCCAGCAGCCAATACACAGGGGGCAGTGTTGGCTACACCTTC. It translates to CASSQYTGGSVGYTF.

This clonotype has a handful of counts. V and J are TRBV15 and TRBJ2-3; 14 bases map to TRBD2. J lost 2 bases, V lost 6 bases, and 4 bases had no gene match. Germline CDR1 reads LNHNV; CDR2 reads YYDKDF (reference sequence). The CDR3 is 16 amino acids. DNA of the CDR3: TGTGCCACCAGTTCGGGACTAGCGGGGGCCACAGATACGCAGTATTTT. It is translated as CATSSGLAGATDTQYF.

This clonotype was picked up a small number of times. The CDR3 protein is CASSPITESSSYEQYF. DNA of the CDR3: TGTGCCAGCAGTCCAATTACGGAATCGAGCTCCTACGAGCAGTACTTC. The chain couples TRBV28 to TRBJ2-7; D uncertain. Germline assignment: CDR1 MDHEN and CDR2 SYDVKM. V lost 5 bases and J 0 bases, leaving 17 bases between the germline ends. CDR3 length: 16 residues.

The rearrangement links TRBV28 to TRBJ2-1; tentative D call: TRBD1 (6 bases). Germline V lookup: CDR1 MDHEN, CDR2 SYDVKM. V was trimmed by 3 bases and J by 0 bases, leaving 21 bases between them. CDR3 size: 19 residues. The CDR3 region is CASSLILRGHLRSYNEQFF. As DNA, the CDR3 is TGTGCCAGCAGTTTGATACTTAGGGGACACCTTCGCTCCTACAATGAGCAGTTCTTC.

This chain links TRBV4-3 with TRBJ2-3; D is undetermined. Trimming took 0 bases from V and 1 from J, leaving 8 bases between them. Per germline, CDR1 LGHNA and CDR2 YSLEER. The CDR3 sequence is 15 residues long. CDR3 bases: TGCGCCAGCAGCCAAGATCTTTGGGGCACAGATACGCAGTATTTT. Protein: CASSQDLWGTDTQYF.

The chain employs TRBV2 and TRBJ1-1; 9 nucleotides agree with TRBD1. The V segment lost 9 bases and the J segment 11 bases; nucleotides outside the gene matches: 7. This CDR3 region has 11 residues. Per the germline V gene, CDR1 is SNHLY and CDR2 is FYNNEI. CDR3 in DNA: TGTGCCAGTAAACAGGGGGCCAGGGCTTTCTTT. Translated, it gives CASKQGARAFF.

There are many counts of this clonotype. The rearrangement links TRBV29-1 to TRBJ1-2; D unresolved. V lost 4 bases and J 5 bases, leaving 11 bases between the germline ends. This CDR3 has 12 residues. The germline V gene has CDR1 SQVTM and CDR2 ANQGSEA. The CDR3 nucleotides are TGCAGCGTTGTTTTGGGAAATTATGGCTACACCTTC. Protein: CSVVLGNYGYTF.

As regards this clonotype: A single base separates this from a much larger clone, so it may be a read error. The rearrangement uses TRBV7-9 and TRBJ2-5; TRBD1 agrees at 9 bases. CDR1 is SEHNR, CDR2 FQNEAQ, per germline (reference sequence). The CDR3 totals 15 residues. CDR3 nucleotides: TGTGCCATCAGCTTAGGGGACAGGGATTTGGAGACCCAGTACTTC. It encodes CAISLGDRDLETQYF.

Comment on this clonotype: The junction and the germline gene differ at one end; a read error may be behind it. The V and J genes are TRBV9 and TRBJ1-5; D may be TRBD1 (6 bases). The CDR3 is 15 amino acids. Per germline, CDR1 SGDLS and CDR2 YYNGEE. CDR3 protein: CASSGETGTNQPQHF. CDR3 coding DNA: TGCGCCAGCAGCGGCGAAACAGGGACAAATCAGCCCCAGCATTTT.